This TCR beta chain was profiled in a study of beta chain features in type 1 diabetes. Study overall: Across every sample, roughly 100 million sorted cells were examined in total. Study-wide results and caveats: For Type 1 diabetes patients, all four CD4+ subsets carried TCRB CDR3s that were moderately but significantly shorter.

The study reverse transcribed the entire isolated RNA, so it sequenced expressed TCRB transcripts. The table came from immunoSEQ multiplex PCR; TCRdb's copy has only in-frame clones and leaves some out. The sample shows under 200,000 clones, 8% to 9.5% of them seen only once. V shed 5 bases and J shed 0 bases, with 5 bases lying between them. Germline loops: CDR1 LNHNV, CDR2 YYDKDF (reference sequence). This CDR3 is 14 amino acids long. This clone was found a few times. Its antigen is unknown. The chain has TRBV15 and TRBJ2-6; D is undetermined. Material: central memory CD4+ T cells from blood. The source is a woman under 30 with type 1 diabetes. The CDR3 reads CATSSPSGANVLTF. The CDR3 DNA reads TGTGCCACCAGCTCTCCCTCTGGGGCCAACGTCCTGACTTTC.